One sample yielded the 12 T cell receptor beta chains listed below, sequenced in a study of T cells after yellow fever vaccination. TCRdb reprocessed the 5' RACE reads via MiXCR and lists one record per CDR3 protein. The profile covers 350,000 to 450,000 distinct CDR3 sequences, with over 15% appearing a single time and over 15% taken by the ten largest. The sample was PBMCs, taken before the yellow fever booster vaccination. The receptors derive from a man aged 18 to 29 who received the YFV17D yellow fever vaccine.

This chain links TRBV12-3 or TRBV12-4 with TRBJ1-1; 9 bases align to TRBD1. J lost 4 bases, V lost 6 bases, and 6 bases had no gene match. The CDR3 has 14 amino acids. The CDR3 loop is CASRGTGHATEAFF. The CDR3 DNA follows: TGTGCCAGCAGGGGGACAGGGCATGCCACTGAAGCTTTCTTT.

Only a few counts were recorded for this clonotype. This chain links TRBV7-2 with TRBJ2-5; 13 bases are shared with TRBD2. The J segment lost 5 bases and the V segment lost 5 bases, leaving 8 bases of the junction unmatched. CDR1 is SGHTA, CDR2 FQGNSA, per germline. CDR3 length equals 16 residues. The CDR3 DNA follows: TGTGCCAGCAGCAGACGACTAGCGGGGGGCCGGGAGACCCAGTACTTC. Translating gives CASSRRLAGGRETQYF.

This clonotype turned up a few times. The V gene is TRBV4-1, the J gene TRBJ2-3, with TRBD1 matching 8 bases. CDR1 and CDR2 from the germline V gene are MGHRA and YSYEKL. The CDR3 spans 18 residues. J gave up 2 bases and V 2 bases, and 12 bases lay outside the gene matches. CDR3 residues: CASSQRRGTGSSTDTQYF. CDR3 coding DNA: TGCGCCAGCAGCCAAAGACGGGGGACAGGTTCCTCCACAGATACGCAGTATTTT.

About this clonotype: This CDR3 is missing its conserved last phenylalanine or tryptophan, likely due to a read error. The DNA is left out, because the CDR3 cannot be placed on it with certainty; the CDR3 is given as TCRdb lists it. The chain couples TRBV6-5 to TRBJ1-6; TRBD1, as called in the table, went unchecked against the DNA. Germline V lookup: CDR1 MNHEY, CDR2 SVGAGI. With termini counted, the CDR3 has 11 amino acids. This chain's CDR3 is CASTPSLGQPL.

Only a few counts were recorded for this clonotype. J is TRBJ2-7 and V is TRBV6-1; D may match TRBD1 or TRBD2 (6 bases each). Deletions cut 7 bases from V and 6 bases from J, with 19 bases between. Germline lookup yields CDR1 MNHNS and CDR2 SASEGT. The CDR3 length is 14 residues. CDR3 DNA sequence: TGTGCCAGCACCCCGGCGGGACACGGGGTCGAGCAGTACGTC. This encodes CASTPAGHGVEQYV.

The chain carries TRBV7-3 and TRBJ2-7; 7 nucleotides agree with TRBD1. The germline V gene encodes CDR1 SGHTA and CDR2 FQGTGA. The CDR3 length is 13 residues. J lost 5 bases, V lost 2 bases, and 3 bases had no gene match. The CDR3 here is CASSLHRGNEQYF. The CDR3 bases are TGTGCCAGCAGCTTACACAGGGGCAACGAGCAGTACTTC. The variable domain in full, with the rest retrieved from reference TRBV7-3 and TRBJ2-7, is GAGVSQTPSNKVTEKGKYVELRCDPISGHTALYWYRQSLGQGPEFLIYFQGTGAADDSGLPNDRFFAVRPEGSVSTLKIQRTERGDSAVYLCASSLHRGNEQYFGPGTRLTVT.

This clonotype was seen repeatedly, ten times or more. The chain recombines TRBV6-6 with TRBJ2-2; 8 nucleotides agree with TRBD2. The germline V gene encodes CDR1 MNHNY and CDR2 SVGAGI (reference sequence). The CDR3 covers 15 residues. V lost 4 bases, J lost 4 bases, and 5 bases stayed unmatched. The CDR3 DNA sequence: TGTGCCAGCAGTTCCACGGGGGGGGTCACCGGGGAGCTGTTTTTT. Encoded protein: CASSSTGGVTGELFF.

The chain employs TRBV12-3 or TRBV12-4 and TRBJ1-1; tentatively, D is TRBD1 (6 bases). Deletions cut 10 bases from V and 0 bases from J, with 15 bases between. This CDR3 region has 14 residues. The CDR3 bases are TGTGCCACCTACAGGGACCTCCTGAACACTGAAGCTTTCTTT. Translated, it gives CATYRDLLNTEAFF.

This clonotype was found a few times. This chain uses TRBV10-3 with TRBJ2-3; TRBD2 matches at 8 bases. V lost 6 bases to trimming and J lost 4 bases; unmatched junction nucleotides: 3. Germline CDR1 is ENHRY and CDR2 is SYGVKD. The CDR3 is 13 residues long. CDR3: CAIRGTSPDTQYF. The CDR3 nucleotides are TGTGCCATCAGGGGGACTAGTCCAGATACGCAGTATTTT.

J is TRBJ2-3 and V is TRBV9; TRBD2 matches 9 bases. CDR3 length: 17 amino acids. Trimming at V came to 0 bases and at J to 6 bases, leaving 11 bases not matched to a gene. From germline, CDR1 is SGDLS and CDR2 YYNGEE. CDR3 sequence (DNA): TGTGCCAGCAGCGTAGCTACCGAAGCGGGGGGTGGGGATACGCAGTATTTT. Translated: CASSVATEAGGGDTQYF.

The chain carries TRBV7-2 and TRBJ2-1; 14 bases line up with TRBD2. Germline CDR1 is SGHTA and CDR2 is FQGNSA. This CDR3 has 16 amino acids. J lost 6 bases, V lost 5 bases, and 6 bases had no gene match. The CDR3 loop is CASSPGTSGGFNEQFF. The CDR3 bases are TGTGCCAGCAGCCCTGGGACTAGCGGGGGTTTCAATGAGCAGTTCTTC.

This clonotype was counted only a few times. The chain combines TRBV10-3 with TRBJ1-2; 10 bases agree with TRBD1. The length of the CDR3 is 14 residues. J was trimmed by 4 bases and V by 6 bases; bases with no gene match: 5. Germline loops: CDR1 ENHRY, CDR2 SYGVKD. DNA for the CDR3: TGTGCCATCAGGGGACAGGGGAGCTCCTATGGCTACACCTTC. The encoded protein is CAIRGQGSSYGYTF.